Below are 14 T cell receptor beta chains sequenced from a single sample in a study of CD8+CD57+ T cells in acquired aplastic anemia. Template material for TCR beta VDJ and CDR3 profiling consisted of genomic DNA. TCRdb itself ran the reads through MiXCR, one entry per CDR3 protein. The table lists about 200,000 distinct CDR3 sequences, approximately 65% of them singletons. Previously, flow cytometry had revealed CD8+CD57+ cell expansion in the patients chosen for sequencing. Material: sorted CD4+, CD8+, or CD8+CD57+ T cells (not recorded which) from PBMCs. The receptors were sampled from a human donor with aplastic anemia.

The CDR3 spells CASDEGSDTIYF. The CDR3 nucleotides read TGTGCCAGCGACGAGGGTTCAGACACCATATATTTT. The V and J genes are TRBV7-9 and TRBJ1-3, with D hard to call. The CDR3 extends over 12 amino acids. CDR1 SEHNR and CDR2 FQNEAQ come from the germline V gene (reference sequence). Between the trimmed V and J ends, which lost 8 bases and 8 bases, there was a span of 13 bases.

V gene TRBV15 combines with J gene TRBJ2-7; weak D call: TRBD1 (6 bases). The germline V gene encodes CDR1 LNHNV and CDR2 YYDKDF (reference sequence). The CDR3 runs to 17 residues. V was cut by 2 bases and J by 2 bases, with 19 bases left in between. In nucleotides, the CDR3 is TGTGCCACCAGCAGACACCCGTTAGGACAGCCGACCTACGAGCAGTACTTC. It codes for CATSRHPLGQPTYEQYF. Full variable domain (outside the CDR3, taken from reference TRBV15 and TRBJ2-7): DAMVIQNPRYQVTQFGKPVTLSCSQTLNHNVMYWYQQKSSQAPKLLFHYYDKDFNNEADTPDNFQSRRPNTSFCFLDIRSPGLGDTAMYLCATSRHPLGQPTYEQYFGPGTRLTVT.

With respect to this clonotype: A much bigger clone sits one base away, suggesting this may be a read error. The rearrangement links TRBV29-1 to TRBJ1-5; a possible D gene is TRBD1 (5 bases). The J call could be wrong; TRBJ1-1 is a better fit for the DNA end. In germline, CDR1 is SQVTM, CDR2 ANQGSEA. The CDR3 runs 13 residues. CDR3 in DNA: TGCAGCGCTGAAGGACACAGGAACACTGAAGCTTTCTTT. This gives the protein CSAEGHRNTEAFF.

Of note for this clonotype: Relative to the germline gene, one junction end is altered; a read error may explain this. The gene calls are TRBV2 and TRBJ1-1, with a tentative D call TRBD1 (6 bases). The CDR3 runs to 14 residues. Per the germline V gene, CDR1 is SNHLY and CDR2 is FYNNEI. Written as DNA, the CDR3 is TGTGCCCGAGTGCGGGAGGGGGTGAATACTGAAGCTTTCTTT. Its translation is CARVREGVNTEAFF. The variable domain in full, with the rest retrieved from reference TRBV2 and TRBJ1-1, is EPEVTQTPSHQVTQMGQEVILRCVPISNHLYFYWYRQILGQKVEFLVSFYNNEISEKSEIFDDQFSVERPDGSNFTLKIRSTKLEDSAMYFCARVREGVNTEAFFGQGTRLTVV.

This clonotype was seen repeatedly, ten times or more. V is TRBV4-1 and J is TRBJ2-1; 8 bases line up with TRBD2. Trimming took 3 bases from V and 9 from J; bases not matched to a gene: 1. Germline V lookup: CDR1 MGHRA, CDR2 YSYEKL. The CDR3 totals 12 residues. The CDR3 nucleotides are TGCGCCAGCAGCCACGCGGGGGGTGAGCAGTTCTTC. It yields the protein CASSHAGGEQFF.

J is TRBJ1-2 and V is TRBV13; no clear D. Germline lookup yields CDR1 PRHDT and CDR2 FYEKMQ (reference sequence). Trimming stripped 6 bases from V and 4 bases from J, with 15 bases between. The CDR3 covers 14 residues. CDR3 nucleotide sequence: TGTGCCAGCAGGGTAAAGGGCGCCTTCTATGGCTACACCTTC. Translated: CASRVKGAFYGYTF.

V gene TRBV3-1 combines with J gene TRBJ2-1, with 10 bases aligning to TRBD2. J lost 10 bases, V lost 3 bases, and 12 bases had no gene match. The CDR3 consists of 16 residues. Germline V lookup: CDR1 LGHDT, CDR2 YNNKEL (reference sequence). CDR3 region: CASSQGASGGFDEQFF. The CDR3 bases are TGTGCCAGCAGCCAGGGGGCTAGCGGGGGATTCGACGAGCAGTTCTTC.

This clonotype was seen ten or more times. V gene TRBV28 combines with J gene TRBJ2-7, with D maybe TRBD2 (6 bases). The CDR3 runs 12 residues. Per germline, CDR1 MDHEN and CDR2 SYDVKM. V was pared by 5 bases and J by 5 bases, with 10 bases between. The CDR3 bases are TGTGCCAGCAGTAAGGGACTCAACGAGCAGTACTTC. Its protein is CASSKGLNEQYF. Full variable domain (outside the CDR3, taken from reference TRBV28 and TRBJ2-7): DVKVTQSSRYLVKRTGEKVFLECVQDMDHENMFWYRQDPGLGLRLIYFSYDVKMKEKGDIPEGYSVSREKKERFSLILESASTNQTSMYLCASSKGLNEQYFGPGTRLTVT.

There are many counts of this clonotype. The CDR3 spells CASSQGHSSNQPQHF. The CDR3 coding sequence is TGTGCCAGCAGCCAGGGACATAGTAGCAATCAGCCCCAGCATTTT. The J gene is TRBJ1-5, the V gene TRBV12-3 or TRBV12-4; possible D gene TRBD1, 6 bases. Trimming stripped 6 bases from V and 0 bases from J, with 12 bases between. The CDR3 spans 15 residues.

This rearrangement joins TRBV7-2 to TRBJ2-7; 7 bases match TRBD1. Germline V gives CDR1 SGHTA, CDR2 FQGNSA. The CDR3 covers 14 residues. The V and J ends lost 5 bases and 7 bases, in that order; junction bases with no gene match: 11. CDR3 sequence (DNA): TGTGCCAGCAGCCCAGTACAGGGGATTACGGAGCAGTACTTC. It specifies CASSPVQGITEQYF.

This sequence joins TRBV19 and TRBJ2-7; 9 bases are shared with TRBD2. J was trimmed by 6 bases and V by 6 bases; bases with no gene match: 18. The CDR3 contains 17 residues. Per the germline V gene, CDR1 is LNHDA and CDR2 is SQIVND (reference sequence). The CDR3: CASSLTVLSGSLGEQYF. The CDR3 DNA follows: TGTGCCAGTAGCCTAACGGTCCTTAGCGGGAGTCTAGGCGAGCAGTACTTC.

J is TRBJ2-5 and V is TRBV10-2; 7 nucleotides align to TRBD1. Per germline, CDR1 WSHSY and CDR2 SAAADI. J was trimmed by 3 bases and V by 4 bases; bases with no gene match: 5. The CDR3 is 14 residues long. The CDR3 DNA is TGCGCCAGCAGTGGCGCGACAGGGAAAGAGACCCAGTACTTC. It encodes CASSGATGKETQYF.

V and J are TRBV5-1 and TRBJ1-2, with D possibly matching TRBD1 (5 bases). Germline lookup yields CDR1 SGHRS and CDR2 YFSETQ. This CDR3 contains 16 residues. Deletions cut 3 bases from V and 4 bases from J, with 19 bases between. The CDR3 nucleotides read TGCGCCAGCAGCTCGTCGACCGGCAGGGTTAGCTATGGCTACACCTTC. Translation: CASSSSTGRVSYGYTF.

This clonotype has only a few counts. The chain couples TRBV5-1 to TRBJ2-1; 9 positions agree with TRBD2. Germline loops: CDR1 SGHRS, CDR2 YFSETQ. J was trimmed by 4 bases and V by 0 bases; bases with no gene match: 2. The length of the CDR3 is 15 residues. The CDR3 DNA reads as TGCGCCAGCAGCTTGGTAACTAGCGGGTACAATGAGCAGTTCTTC. Its protein is CASSLVTSGYNEQFF.